This T cell receptor (beta chain) was captured in a study of cytomegalovirus exposure and HLA in healthy donors. Whole-study results and caveats: Most TCR sequences were uncommon, yet certain public TCRs appeared in many donors. It was confirmed in vitro that a few of the CMV-associated chains were specific for CMV antigens. There were several of the most significant clusters that appeared linked to common viral pathogens in a later analysis.

The PCR made use of 60 Vbeta and 13 Jbeta primers. Per the authors' pipeline: About 83 million unique TCR beta chains, 9 million to 11 million shared, were counted in a later analysis. Libraries were prepared by immunoSEQ multiplex PCR; TCRdb keeps only in-frame clonotypes and omits some of them. The DNA gave D and trimming, while V, J and clone size come from that table. This sample has about 150,000 clones, with around 82% found just once. This CDR3 contains 15 residues. The germline gives CDR1 SNHLY, CDR2 FYNNEI. Trimming removed 0 bases at V and 6 bases at J, with 13 bases between. As for this clone: Its target is unknown.

The chain uses TRBV2 and TRBJ2-3; D remains unclear. Source material: PBMCs. This receptor was obtained from a woman between 50 and 59 years old in good health and CMV-seropositive. The CDR3 loop reads CASSEARSTGDTQYF. CDR3 DNA sequence: TGTGCCAGCAGTGAAGCGCGGTCCACTGGGGATACGCAGTATTTT.